This TCR beta chain was observed in a study of T cell therapy after organ transplantation (dated by TCRdb to between 2018 and 2021). As for the study more broadly: Autologous CMV-specific T cells, expanded in vitro for about 14 days with a peptide pool of 30 HLA class I and II CMV epitopes, were used as therapy products. Patients were given up to 6 doses of T cells at 2-week intervals and were followed for roughly 30 weeks after finishing therapy. Most of the ten patients were classed as clinical responders and two as nonresponders. A median of 1.92 x 10^8 CMV-specific T cells was administered to patients across 2 to 6 intravenous infusions. Blood samples for the long-term post-therapy time point were taken 20 to 29 weeks after therapy ended. A follow-up TRBV repertoire analysis was performed on an open-label phase I trial of autologous CMV-specific adoptive T cell therapy in solid-organ transplant recipients. Long-term post-therapy samples were obtainable from only about 75% of the 10 patients.

The study at large found these results: Reconstitution after therapy appeared to include not only transferred clonotypes but also endogenous clonotypes that had not been detected in the therapy products. Marked pretherapy clonal expansions with minimal repertoire change after therapy were observed in nonresponders. Fold change in CD8 clonality after therapy inversely correlated with pretherapy clonality, suggesting less biased repertoires were more receptive to remodeling. Because the cohort was small, confounders such as concurrent antirejection and antiviral medications could not be assessed. Reduced sample coverage from poor CD8+ T cell yield may be reflected in the few expansions detected in nonresponders.

Explained via the paper, the time point label denotes: 20-29 weeks after completion of therapy. Solid-organ transplant recipients with drug-resistant/recurrent cytomegalovirus were included as patients. Approximately 11 trial participants were chosen for repertoire analysis on the basis of the availability of post-therapy peripheral blood mononuclear cells. Viable CD3+CD8+CD4- lymphocytes were isolated from PBMCs by sorting on a BD FACSAria III. The Qiagen DNeasy Kit was used to extract genomic DNA from the sorted cells. The immunoSEQ two-step, bias-controlled multiplex PCR assay was used to amplify TRB CDR3 regions from genomic DNA. Sequencing of CDR3 libraries was carried out on an Illumina NextSeq 500. Turning to the authors' computational methods: The immunoSEQ Analyzer platform was used for the initial alignment and bioinformatics, which included bias normalization against synthetic CDR3 analogs. Annotation of V, D and J genes was based on the definitions in the IMGT database. Additional TRBV analyses were carried out with default settings in VDJtools version 1.1.10 and the R package tcR version 2.2.1.11. GLIPH analysis was performed with version 1.0 using default settings. In CDR3 sequences with at least 5 reads, significant changes in clonotype frequency were tested by a 2-sided binomial test with Benjamini-Hochberg correction (alpha = 0.01). What TCRdb holds here is the immuneACCESS table cut down to in-frame rearrangements. Part of the clones is not present; checked against another copy, under half of the missing clones reflect an unresolved V gene, and the others are unexplained. V, J and clone size are those of that table, while D and trimming were read from the DNA. Recorded for this sample are around 20,000 clones; about four fifths of them occurred a single time. The ten most abundant clones make up 30% to 45% of the sample.

For this clone: Its cognate antigen has yet to be identified. Base qualities are not recorded, but no much larger clone differs from it by a single base.

From a lookup of the germline V gene, CDR1 and CDR2 are ENHRY and SYGVKD. Ends trimmed: V by 7 bases, J by 8 bases; bases unmatched to a gene: 11. CDR3 length: 13 amino acids, cysteine to phenylalanine. The DNA shown is the 39-base CDR3, in frame from base 1. The rearranged chain carries TRBV10-3 and TRBJ2-7, and 7 junctional nucleotides match TRBD1. The source was CD8+ T cells from blood, collected after autologous CMV-specific T cell therapy. This receptor was obtained from a human patient who had received a solid organ transplant and had CMV disease. Some T cells seen after a transplant may have their origin in the graft donor. The DNA reads as follows: TGTGCCATCACATGGGAAGGGGGCGAGAAGCAGTACTTC. It translates to CAITWEGGEKQYF.